This T cell receptor beta chain is drawn from a study of blood T cell repertoires in COVID-19. Study overall: The analysed material was cDNA or gDNA that came from T cells, B-cell-depleted T cells, or PBMCs.

With 4 bases clipped from V and 4 bases from J, the junction kept 5 bases outside the gene matches. This CDR3 has 15 amino acids. Looked up from germline, CDR1 is SGHDT and CDR2 is YYEEEE. The data were produced by immunoSEQ multiplex PCR, yet TCRdb's version contains in-frame clones alone and is incomplete. Of about 230,000 clones in the sample, 84% were seen once. This clone was observed a few times. The sample was peripheral blood. The chain is built from TRBV5-6 and TRBJ1-6, with TRBD1 matching over 7 bases. The origin of this receptor is a woman aged 40 to 50 who had recovered from COVID-19. The CDR3 DNA reads as TGTGCCAGCAGCCCGGACAGGAGTTATAATTCACCCCTCCACTTT. Amino acid sequence: CASSPDRSYNSPLHF. Based on the CDR3 plus reference TRBV5-6 and TRBJ1-6, the full variable domain is DAGVTQSPTHLIKTRGQQVTLRCSPKSGHDTVSWYQQALGQGPQFIFQYYEEEERQRGNFPDRFSGHQFPNYSSELNVNALLLGDSALYLCASSPDRSYNSPLHFGNGTRLTVT.